This entry lists 5 T cell receptor beta chains sequenced from one sample in a study of Ad26.COV2.S vaccination and SARS-CoV-2 variants. Generated by immunoSEQ multiplex PCR, the TCRdb table keeps only in-frame clones and is missing some. The data contain hundreds of thousands of clones, 89% of them singletons. The treatment: roughly 18 received Ad26.COV2.S at low or high dose, single or two shots; about five received placebo; per-sample allocation not given. Vaccine and placebo recipients were sampled on day 63 after the first injection. Here the sequenced sample was peripheral blood, taken in a trial of Ad26.COV2.S vaccine versus placebo. These receptors were obtained from a person between 18 and 65 years old who received the Ad26.COV2.S COVID-19 vaccine or a placebo.

The genes are TRBV19 and TRBJ1-1; 8 bases align to TRBD1. This CDR3 contains 16 residues. V shed 5 bases, J shed 4 bases, and the junction held 12 bases outside the gene matches. CDR1 and CDR2 from the germline V gene are LNHDA and SQIVND (reference sequence). CDR3 protein: CASSSGGVGSGTEAFF. For the CDR3, the DNA is TGTGCCAGTAGTTCAGGGGGCGTAGGATCGGGCACTGAAGCTTTCTTT.

The gene calls are TRBV2 and TRBJ2-7; D call uncertain. The CDR3 extends over 11 amino acids. Trimming removed 3 bases from V and 2 bases from J, with 2 bases in between. Germline values: CDR1 SNHLY, CDR2 FYNNEI. The CDR3 here is CASSETYEQYF. CDR3 DNA sequence: TGTGCCAGCAGTGAGACCTACGAGCAGTACTTC.

With regard to this clone: The identical CDR3 is also encoded by other nucleotide sequences in the sample. The chain carries TRBV24-1 and TRBJ2-3; 10 bases agree with TRBD1. The CDR3 is made up of 16 amino acids. Losses at the gene ends were 3 bases for V and 0 bases for J; bases not matched to a gene: 2. Germline V CDR1 and CDR2: KGHDR, SFDVKD. CDR3 sequence: CATSDPGQGSTDTQYF. The CDR3, as DNA: TGTGCCACCAGTGATCCGGGACAGGGGAGCACAGATACGCAGTATTTT.

With regard to this clone: Other DNA sequences within the sample encode an identical CDR3. V gene TRBV30 combines with J gene TRBJ1-4, with 10 positions matching TRBD1. V shed 2 bases and J 5 bases; nucleotides not matched to a gene: 2. Germline lookup yields CDR1 GTSNPN and CDR2 SVGIG (reference sequence). This CDR3 has 14 residues. The CDR3 sequence: CAWSLGQGNEKLFF. Written as DNA, the CDR3 is TGTGCCTGGAGTTTGGGACAGGGGAATGAAAAACTGTTTTTT.

This clone was detected once. CDR3 coding DNA: TGCGCCAGACCGGGGGGTGATACGCAGTATTTT. This sequence encodes CARPGGDTQYF. This chain joins TRBV23-1 and TRBJ2-3; 7 nucleotides line up with TRBD2. TRBV23-1 counts as an open reading frame of uncertain function. The V gene end was trimmed by 9 bases and the J gene end by 6 bases; junction bases not matched to a gene: 3. The length of the CDR3 is 11 residues.